The 9 T cell receptor beta chains in this list originate from one sample, sequenced in a study of vaccination effects on CD4 cells after COVID-19. Within the ViraFEST assay, antigen-specific CD4+ T cells underwent expansion with viral peptide pools prior to sequencing. The authors isolated CD4+ T cells after more than eight days of culture. Nucleocapsid antibodies were negative in the vaccine recipients, who had never had SARS-CoV-2 infection. TCRdb's copy holds only in-frame clones and misses some; the assay was immunoSEQ multiplex PCR. The table includes about 40,000 clones, around 66% detected once. What these receptors recognize is not known. Sample: CD4+ T cells from PBMCs cultured with HCoV-OC43 spike peptides, taken before COVID-19 vaccination. The subset: HCoV-OC43 spike overlapping peptide pool stimulation. The source is a human donor who received a COVID-19 vaccine.

The rearrangement uses TRBV27 and TRBJ1-1; D gene ambiguous. Trimming removed 3 bases from V and 1 base from J, with 6 bases in between. Germline lookup yields CDR1 MNHEY and CDR2 SMNVEV (reference sequence). The CDR3 runs to 13 residues. CDR3: CASSFGSNTEAFF. The CDR3 DNA is TGTGCCAGCAGTTTCGGCTCGAACACTGAAGCTTTCTTT.

The chain employs TRBV7-8 and TRBJ2-3, with D perhaps TRBD2 (5 bases). The CDR3 has 16 residues. The V end was cut by 8 bases, the J end by 5 bases, with 23 bases between. Germline CDR1 and CDR2: SGHVS and FQNEAQ. This CDR3 reads CASCRGQVERGDTQYF. The CDR3 bases are TGTGCCAGCTGTCGAGGGCAGGTCGAACGCGGAGATACGCAGTATTTT.

The chain carries TRBV10-3 and TRBJ2-5; D gene unclear. V was clipped by 3 bases and J by 6 bases, with 11 bases between them. There are 13 residues in the CDR3. Germline V gene lookup returns CDR1 ENHRY and CDR2 SYGVKD. CDR3 in amino acids: CAISDWAEKTQYF. In DNA form, the CDR3 reads TGTGCCATCAGTGACTGGGCAGAGAAGACCCAGTACTTC.

This rearrangement joins TRBV5-1 to TRBJ1-2; TRBD1 aligns across 9 bases. J lost 4 bases, V lost 0 bases, and 4 bases had no gene match. This CDR3 contains 15 residues. Looked up from germline, CDR1 is SGHRS and CDR2 is YFSETQ. The CDR3 loop reads CASSLEWGQGYGYTF. The CDR3 DNA is TGCGCCAGCAGCTTGGAATGGGGACAGGGCTATGGCTACACCTTC.

The chain links TRBV4-2 to TRBJ1-1; no firm D call. Trimming took 4 bases from V and 4 from J, leaving 13 bases between them. Germline V CDR1 and CDR2: LGHNA, YNFKEQ. This CDR3 contains 14 residues. CDR3 in amino acids: CASSLRGAPTEAFF. The DNA of the CDR3 is TGTGCCAGCAGCCTCCGAGGTGCTCCCACTGAAGCTTTCTTT.

This chain joins TRBV9 and TRBJ2-5; 8 nucleotides align to TRBD1. This CDR3 spans 17 amino acids. V gave up 0 bases and J gave up 5 bases; unmatched junction bases: 12. Per germline, CDR1 SGDLS and CDR2 YYNGEE. CDR3 region: CASSVAGDRPLGETQYF. The DNA of the CDR3 is TGTGCCAGCAGCGTAGCTGGGGACAGGCCATTGGGGGAGACCCAGTACTTC.

This clone has more than one count but fewer than ten. The chain joins TRBV5-4 to TRBJ2-3; 8 bases match TRBD2. Germline V lookup: CDR1 SGHNT, CDR2 YYREEE (reference sequence). The CDR3 covers 16 residues. Trimming cost V 4 bases and J 3 bases; bases outside gene matches: 10. Here the CDR3 reads CASSTKPGLGTDTQYF. The CDR3 DNA follows: TGTGCCAGCAGCACCAAACCGGGACTAGGTACAGATACGCAGTATTTT.

The J gene is TRBJ2-7, the V gene TRBV9; the D is unclear. The germline V and J ends were trimmed by 3 bases and 1 base, with 5 bases remaining between them. This CDR3 comprises 12 residues. Germline V lookup: CDR1 SGDLS, CDR2 YYNGEE. CDR3 nucleotide sequence: TGTGCCAGCAGCGCCTCGTCCTACGAGCAGTACTTC. As protein: CASSASSYEQYF.

This chain uses TRBV30 with TRBJ1-1; 7 bases fit TRBD1. V gave up 2 bases and J gave up 12 bases; unmatched junction bases: 12. Germline loops: CDR1 GTSNPN, CDR2 SVGIG (reference sequence). The CDR3 sequence is 13 residues long. The CDR3 DNA follows: TGTGCCTGGAGTATAGGACAGGCTCTCCGTACTTTCTTT. Protein sequence: CAWSIGQALRTFF.